The 10 T cell receptor beta chains reported below all come from one sample, sequenced in a study of metastatic and nonmetastatic thyroid tumors (dated by TCRdb to the early 2020s). Receptor libraries were prepared by PCR. For sequencing, an Illumina HiSeq 4000 was employed. TCRdb ran its own pipeline on the public reads, namely fastp trimming at Q25 and MiXCR clone calling, and kept in-frame beta chains. The sample contains a few thousand clones, around 27% of them found a single time. Around 13% of the sample is in the top ten clones. No treatment had been received by any patient before thyroid surgery. The sequenced sample consisted of adjacent normal tissue. Every receptor here comes from a female donor with papillary thyroid cancer or a benign thyroid nodule (not recorded which). Some clones in this sample may be carry-over from other donors' samples.

This clone was counted only a few times. CDR3 sequence (DNA): TGCGCCAGCAGCGAACTCGAATCTATAGTGGATGGCTACACCTTC. It translates to CASSELESIVDGYTF. This chain uses TRBV10-2 with TRBJ1-2; D uncertain. CDR1 is WSHSY and CDR2 is SAAADI in the germline V gene. Trimming pared 6 bases from V and 6 bases from J, leaving 20 bases between. The CDR3 totals 15 residues.

In regard to this clone: The missing conserved phenylalanine or tryptophan at the end of this CDR3 makes a read error likely. The CDR3 is CATSSRLAGFYEQYL. As DNA, the CDR3 is TGTGCCACCAGCTCCCGACTAGCGGGCTTCTACGAGCAGTACCTC. The chain combines TRBV15 with TRBJ2-7, with 10 nucleotides matching TRBD2. J lost 3 bases, V lost 5 bases, and 7 bases had no gene match. The germline gives CDR1 LNHNV, CDR2 YYDKDF (reference sequence). This CDR3 has 15 amino acids.

This clone has ten or more counts. V gene TRBV5-6 combines with J gene TRBJ1-4, with 7 bases lining up with TRBD1. CDR1 is SGHDT and CDR2 is YYEEEE in the germline V gene. V trimming: 2 bases; J trimming: 5 bases; junction bases outside the gene matches: 6. The CDR3 is made up of 15 amino acids. As DNA, the CDR3 is TGTGCCAGCAGCTTCAGGGGGTTTAACAATGAAAAACTGTTTTTT. This translates into CASSFRGFNNEKLFF.

This clone was seen only a few times. This sequence joins TRBV15 and TRBJ2-3, with no clear D. Between the trimmed V and J ends, which lost 1 base and 4 bases, there was a span of 3 bases. CDR3 size: 12 residues. Germline CDR1 LNHNV, CDR2 YYDKDF (reference sequence). The DNA of the CDR3 is TGTGCCACCAGCAGAGGGGCAGATACGCAGTATTTT. It encodes CATSRGADTQYF.

This clone has more than one count but fewer than ten. CDR3 sequence (DNA): TGTGCCAGCAGCCCGACTAGCGGGAGCTCCTACGAGCAGTACTTC. It encodes CASSPTSGSSYEQYF. This sequence joins TRBV13 and TRBJ2-7; 12 nucleotides line up with TRBD2. Looked up from germline, CDR1 is PRHDT and CDR2 is FYEKMQ (reference sequence). Trimming took 5 bases from V and 0 from J; bases not matched to a gene: 2. The CDR3 loop spans 15 amino acids.

The chain employs TRBV11-2 and TRBJ2-5; D possibly corresponds to TRBD2 (7 bases). Germline CDR1 reads SGHAT; CDR2 reads FQNNGV. The CDR3 totals 18 residues. The V and J ends lost 0 bases and 0 bases respectively, with 17 bases between them. This CDR3 reads CASSLDWSEGGYQETQYF. DNA for the CDR3: TGTGCCAGCAGCTTAGATTGGTCCGAGGGGGGGTACCAAGAGACCCAGTACTTC.

The rearrangement joins TRBV6-4 to TRBJ1-1; D is unresolved. The germline gives CDR1 MRHNA, CDR2 SNTAGT. CDR3 length: 13 amino acids. V shed 0 bases and J shed 5 bases, with 7 bases lying between them. CDR3 in amino acids: CASSDSSMTEAFF. The CDR3 nucleotides are TGTGCCAGCAGTGACTCTAGTATGACTGAAGCTTTCTTT.

The chain carries TRBV6-1 and TRBJ2-1; 7 positions agree with TRBD2. Per the germline V gene, CDR1 is MNHNS and CDR2 is SASEGT. The CDR3 is 16 amino acids. V gave up 5 bases and J gave up 5 bases; unmatched junction bases: 12. CDR3 coding DNA: TGTGCCAGCAGTCCCTCGGGCAGCGGGGTCGACAATGAGCAGTTCTTC. Its translation: CASSPSGSGVDNEQFF.

This clone was recorded many times. A much larger clone is a single base away; this may be a read error. The chain recombines TRBV5-1 with TRBJ1-1; tentatively, D is TRBD1 (6 bases). Germline assignment: CDR1 SGHRS and CDR2 YFSETQ. The CDR3 extends over 16 amino acids. CDR3 in DNA: TGCACCAGCAGCTCTGGAGTAGGGGGTAGTTGGGCTGAAGCTTTCTTT. Translating it yields CTSSSGVGGSWAEAFF.

This chain connects TRBV7-9 to TRBJ2-7; 10 bases fit TRBD2. The germline V gene encodes CDR1 SEHNR and CDR2 FQNEAQ (reference sequence). The junction had 12 bases not matched to a gene; V was cut back by 10 bases and J by 6 bases. This CDR3 spans 14 amino acids. The DNA of the CDR3 is TGTGCCATCCAGGTGGCTAGCGGGAGTATCGAGCAGTACTTC. Its protein product is CAIQVASGSIEQYF.